These 21 T cell receptor beta chains were sequenced from one sample in a study of blood T cell repertoires in COVID-19. Using immunoSEQ multiplex PCR, the repertoire was profiled, and TCRdb retains in-frame clones only, with some absent. The sample carries under 200,000 clones, over 70% recorded once. The material sequenced was peripheral blood. All receptors come from a woman aged 55-70 years with acute or convalescent COVID-19.

The chain combines TRBV6-2 or TRBV6-3 with TRBJ2-7; the D call may be TRBD1 or TRBD2 (6 bases each). Per germline, CDR1 MNHEY and CDR2 SVGEGT. The CDR3 totals 12 residues. Between the trimmed V and J ends, which lost 6 bases and 4 bases, there was a span of 10 bases. The CDR3, as DNA: TGTGCCAGCAGCAGGGGACTTTACGAGCAGTACTTC. Protein product: CASSRGLYEQYF.

The V call is TRBV7-9, the J call TRBJ1-6; D uncertain. Germline V lookup: CDR1 SEHNR, CDR2 FQNEAQ (reference sequence). Trimming stripped 1 base from V and 5 bases from J, with 15 bases between. CDR3 length equals 17 residues. CDR3 coding DNA: TGTGCCAGCAGCTTAGGTGGAGGGCGCGGAAATAATTCACCCCTCCACTTT. Translating gives CASSLGGGRGNNSPLHF.

This sequence joins TRBV4-3 and TRBJ2-2; TRBD1 might be the D (6 bases). This CDR3 has 16 residues. Trimming pared 0 bases from V and 7 bases from J, leaving 15 bases between. Germline V gives CDR1 LGHNA, CDR2 YSLEER. The DNA of the CDR3 is TGCGCCAGCAGCCAAGAATCGGCAGGGGTCGGCGGGGAGCTGTTTTTT. It encodes CASSQESAGVGGELFF.

This chain links TRBV6-2 or TRBV6-3 with TRBJ1-2; TRBD1 matches 10 bases. V shed 0 bases, J shed 9 bases, and the junction held 4 bases outside the gene matches. The germline V gene encodes CDR1 MNHEY and CDR2 SVGEGT. The CDR3 spans 14 residues. CDR3 sequence (DNA): TGTGCCAGCAGTTACTCGTGGGACAGGGGTAGCTACACCTTC. Its protein is CASSYSWDRGSYTF.

Only one count was recorded for this clone. The chain couples TRBV18 to TRBJ2-3; TRBD1 aligns across 9 bases. V lost 4 bases to trimming and J lost 4 bases; unmatched junction nucleotides: 6. Germline CDR1 and CDR2: KGHSH and LQKENI. The CDR3 has 15 amino acids. The DNA for the CDR3 is TGTGCCAGCTCACGGACAGGGGATGGGGCAGATACGCAGTATTTT. Protein: CASSRTGDGADTQYF.

The count of this clone is one. The chain couples TRBV5-6 to TRBJ1-3; 8 nucleotides match TRBD1. The CDR3 totals 18 residues. Germline trimming cut 6 bases from V and 0 bases from J; bases unmatched to any gene: 14. Looked up from germline, CDR1 is SGHDT and CDR2 is YYEEEE. CDR3 protein: CASNFGWGQVDSGNTIYF. CDR3 bases: TGTGCCAGCAACTTTGGCTGGGGACAGGTCGACTCTGGAAACACCATATATTTT.

This clone was observed a handful of times. The gene calls are TRBV5-4 and TRBJ1-1; possibly TRBD1 for D (5 bases). The CDR3 has 15 amino acids. V was shortened by 0 bases and J by 1 base, with 10 bases between the two germline ends. Germline CDR1 and CDR2: SGHNT and YYREEE (reference sequence). CDR3 residues: CASSLDQGRNTEAFF. For the CDR3, the DNA is TGTGCCAGCAGCTTGGACCAGGGTAGGAACACTGAAGCTTTCTTT. Complete variable domain (other parts from reference TRBV5-4 and TRBJ1-1): ETGVTQSPTHLIKTRGQQVTLRCSSQSGHNTVSWYQQALGQGPQFIFQYYREEENGRGNFPPRFSGLQFPNYSSELNVNALELDDSALYLCASSLDQGRNTEAFFGQGTRLTVV.

The chain carries TRBV11-2 and TRBJ2-3; D gene unclear. From germline, CDR1 is SGHAT and CDR2 FQNNGV. The length of the CDR3 is 13 residues. V lost 0 bases and J lost 4, with 5 bases in between. The CDR3 here is CASSLERPDTQYF. The CDR3 DNA reads as TGTGCCAGCAGCTTAGAGCGGCCAGATACGCAGTATTTT.

The chain is built from TRBV18 and TRBJ2-7; 7 positions match TRBD1. This CDR3 is 15 amino acids long. Trimming removed 1 base from V and 1 base from J; junction bases left unmatched: 4. From germline, CDR1 is KGHSH and CDR2 LQKENI. The CDR3 loop reads CASSPQGAESYEQYF. The DNA for the CDR3 is TGTGCCAGCTCACCACAGGGGGCGGAATCCTACGAGCAGTACTTC.

V is TRBV3-1 (or the pseudogene TRBV3-2) and J is TRBJ2-7; TRBD2 matches 9 bases. V lost 3 bases, J lost 2 bases, and 2 bases stayed unmatched. Per the germline V gene, CDR1 is LGHDT and CDR2 is YNNKEL (reference sequence). The CDR3 totals 14 residues. In DNA, the CDR3 is TGTGCCAGCAGCCAGGGGACTAGCCCCTACGAGCAGTACTTC. This sequence encodes CASSQGTSPYEQYF.

This chain joins TRBV5-1 and TRBJ2-1, with 8 bases identical to TRBD2. Germline V gene data show CDR1 as SGHRS and CDR2 as YFSETQ. V dropped 4 bases and J dropped 0; count of bases not matched to a gene: 6. There are 16 residues in the CDR3. The CDR3 DNA is TGCGCCAGCAGCCCCGGGGCGGGGGGCTCCTACAATGAGCAGTTCTTC. Its protein product is CASSPGAGGSYNEQFF.

Turning to this clone: The junction does not match germline at one end; this may be a read error. The chain carries TRBV5-4 and TRBJ1-1, with 8 bases fitting TRBD1. CDR3 length: 14 amino acids. The germline CDR1 and CDR2 sequences are SGHNT and YYREEE (reference sequence). This chain's CDR3 is CASTLGGQGFEAFF. The CDR3 bases are TGTGCCAGCACCTTGGGAGGACAGGGCTTCGAAGCTTTCTTT. Full variable domain (remainder filled in from reference TRBV5-4 and TRBJ1-1): ETGVTQSPTHLIKTRGQQVTLRCSSQSGHNTVSWYQQALGQGPQFIFQYYREEENGRGNFPPRFSGLQFPNYSSELNVNALELDDSALYLCASTLGGQGFEAFFGQGTRLTVV.

CDR3 in amino acids: CATRLGANTGELFF. CDR3 DNA sequence: TGTGCCACCAGGTTGGGGGCTAACACCGGGGAGCTGTTTTTT. The chain links TRBV6-5 to TRBJ2-2; D might be TRBD1 (6 bases). This CDR3 has 14 residues. V gave up 10 bases and J gave up 2 bases, with 14 bases separating them. CDR1 and CDR2 (germline): MNHEY, SVGAGI.

This clone was counted a single time. This chain joins TRBV7-2 and TRBJ1-1; TRBD1 is a possible D gene (5 bases). This CDR3 is 13 amino acids long. V lost 4 bases and J 4 bases, leaving 10 bases between the germline ends. Germline V lookup: CDR1 SGHTA, CDR2 FQGNSA. The CDR3 bases are TGTGCCAGCAGCTCCAGGGTCCTCACTGAAGCTTTCTTT. As protein: CASSSRVLTEAFF. Full variable domain (outside the CDR3, taken from reference TRBV7-2 and TRBJ1-1): GAGVSQSPSNKVTEKGKDVELRCDPISGHTALYWYRQSLGQGLEFLIYFQGNSAPDKSGLPSDRFSAERTGGSVSTLTIQRTQQEDSAVYLCASSSRVLTEAFFGQGTRLTVV.

The chain carries TRBV4-1 and TRBJ1-1; D perhaps matches TRBD1 (5 bases). Germline V gives CDR1 MGHRA, CDR2 YSYEKL. The CDR3 length is 13 residues. Trimming cost V 4 bases and J 6 bases, with 12 bases left between them. The CDR3 is CASSLQGGPEAFF. The CDR3 region has the DNA TGCGCCAGCAGCCTCCAGGGCGGCCCTGAAGCTTTCTTT.

This rearrangement joins TRBV9 to TRBJ1-5, with TRBD1 matching 9 bases. The CDR3 spans 15 residues. The ends lost 3 bases at V and 4 bases at J; junction bases unmatched: 5. Germline values: CDR1 SGDLS, CDR2 YYNGEE. CDR3 amino acids: CASSATGGGNQPQHF. The CDR3 DNA follows: TGTGCCAGCAGCGCCACAGGGGGCGGGAATCAGCCCCAGCATTTT.

CDR3 protein: CASSSDRPSSYNSPLHF. The CDR3 nucleotides read TGTGCCAGCAGCTCGGACAGGCCTAGCTCCTATAATTCACCCCTCCACTTT. The chain uses TRBV7-8 and TRBJ1-6, with 7 bases that match TRBD1. With V trimmed by 4 bases and J by 0 bases, 6 bases remained unmatched. Germline CDR1 SGHVS, CDR2 FQNEAQ. CDR3 length: 17 amino acids.

CDR3 loop: CASSLYQGGTDTQYF. The CDR3 nucleotides read TGTGCCAGCAGTTTATATCAAGGGGGTACAGATACGCAGTATTTT. The V gene is TRBV28, the J gene TRBJ2-3; the D gene is possibly TRBD1 (6 bases). Trimming took 1 base from V and 3 from J, leaving 11 bases between them. The CDR3 consists of 15 residues. Germline V gene lookup returns CDR1 MDHEN and CDR2 SYDVKM. Full variable domain (remainder filled in from reference TRBV28 and TRBJ2-3): DVKVTQSSRYLVKRTGEKVFLECVQDMDHENMFWYRQDPGLGLRLIYFSYDVKMKEKGDIPEGYSVSREKKERFSLILESASTNQTSMYLCASSLYQGGTDTQYFGPGTRLTVL.

CDR3 nucleotide sequence: TGTGCCAGCAGCCTATTGATGAAAACCGGGGAGCTGTTTTTT. Its translation is CASSLLMKTGELFF. This sequence joins TRBV11-2 and TRBJ2-2; no clear D gene. V dropped 5 bases and J dropped 5 bases, with 12 bases sitting between them. The length of the CDR3 is 14 residues. In germline, CDR1 is SGHAT, CDR2 FQNNGV.

V gene TRBV18 combines with J gene TRBJ2-7, with 8 bases matching TRBD1. J lost 0 bases, V lost 2 bases, and 6 bases had no gene match. CDR1 KGHSH and CDR2 LQKENI come from the germline V gene. The CDR3 has 16 amino acids. The CDR3 sequence is CASSPWTGTISYEQYF. The CDR3 DNA sequence: TGTGCCAGCTCACCATGGACAGGGACCATCTCCTACGAGCAGTACTTC.

V and J are TRBV6-5 and TRBJ2-7, with D possibly TRBD2 on 5 matching bases. The length of the CDR3 is 13 residues. Germline assignment: CDR1 MNHEY and CDR2 SVGAGI. Trimming took 7 bases from V and 6 from J, leaving 16 bases between them. Written as DNA, the CDR3 is TGTGCCAGCATGGGGAGTTCTCCTCGCGAGCAGTACTTC. Translation: CASMGSSPREQYF.